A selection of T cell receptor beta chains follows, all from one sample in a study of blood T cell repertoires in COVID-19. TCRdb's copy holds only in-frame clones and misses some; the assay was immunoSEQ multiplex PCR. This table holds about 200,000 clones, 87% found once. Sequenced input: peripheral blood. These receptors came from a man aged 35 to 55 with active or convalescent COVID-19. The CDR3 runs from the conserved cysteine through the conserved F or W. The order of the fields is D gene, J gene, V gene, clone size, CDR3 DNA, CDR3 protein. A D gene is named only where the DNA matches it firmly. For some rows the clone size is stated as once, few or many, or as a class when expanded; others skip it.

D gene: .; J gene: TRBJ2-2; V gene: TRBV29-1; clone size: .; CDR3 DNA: TGCAGCGTGTACTGGGAGCCCCTCCCCGGGGAGCTGTTTTTT; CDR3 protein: CSVYWEPLPGELFF
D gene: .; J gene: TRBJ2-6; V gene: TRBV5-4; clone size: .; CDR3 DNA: TGTGCCAGCAGCTTGTCGTTGTCTGGGGCCAACGTCCTGACTTTC; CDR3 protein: CASSLSLSGANVLTF
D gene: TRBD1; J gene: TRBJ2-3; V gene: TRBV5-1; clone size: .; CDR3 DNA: TGCGCCAGCAGCTTGGCGGGACAGGCGACGAGAGATACGCAGTATTTT; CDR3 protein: CASSLAGQATRDTQYF
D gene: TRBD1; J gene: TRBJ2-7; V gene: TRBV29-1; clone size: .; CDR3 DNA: TGCAGCGGCCAGGGACAGGGGCTATCCGAGCAGTACTTC; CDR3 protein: CSGQGQGLSEQYF
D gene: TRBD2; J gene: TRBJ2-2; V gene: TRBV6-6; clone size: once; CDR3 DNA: TGTGCCAGCAGTTACTCTTGGGGGGGTGACGGCGGGGAGCTGTTTTTT; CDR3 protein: CASSYSWGGDGGELFF
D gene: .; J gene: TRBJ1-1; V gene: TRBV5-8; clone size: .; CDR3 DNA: TGTGCCACCATGCTGGGGGCGCGGGACACTGAAGCTTTCTTT; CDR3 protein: CATMLGARDTEAFF
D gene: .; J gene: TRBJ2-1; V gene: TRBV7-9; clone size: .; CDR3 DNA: TGTGCCAGCAGCTTGAGGAATGAGCAGTTCTTC; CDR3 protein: CASSLRNEQFF
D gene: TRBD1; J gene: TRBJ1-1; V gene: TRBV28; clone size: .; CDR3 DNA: TGTGCCAGCAGTTGGGTGACAGGGGGCAAGAACACTGAAGCTTTCTTT; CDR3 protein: CASSWVTGGKNTEAFF
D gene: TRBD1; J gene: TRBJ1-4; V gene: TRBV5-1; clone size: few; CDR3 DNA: TGCGCCAGCAGCCTCAGGACAGGGAATGAAAAACTGTTTTTT; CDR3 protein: CASSLRTGNEKLFF
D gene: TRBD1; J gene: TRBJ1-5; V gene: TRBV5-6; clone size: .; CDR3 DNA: TGTGCCAGCAGCTTAAATTTCGACAGGGGAGGTCATCAGCCCCAGCATTTT; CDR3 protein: CASSLNFDRGGHQPQHF
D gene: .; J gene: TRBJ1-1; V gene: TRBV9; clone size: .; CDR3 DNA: TGTGCCAGCAGCGTAGGGGGGGAGGTGAACACTGAAGCTTTCTTT; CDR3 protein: CASSVGGEVNTEAFF